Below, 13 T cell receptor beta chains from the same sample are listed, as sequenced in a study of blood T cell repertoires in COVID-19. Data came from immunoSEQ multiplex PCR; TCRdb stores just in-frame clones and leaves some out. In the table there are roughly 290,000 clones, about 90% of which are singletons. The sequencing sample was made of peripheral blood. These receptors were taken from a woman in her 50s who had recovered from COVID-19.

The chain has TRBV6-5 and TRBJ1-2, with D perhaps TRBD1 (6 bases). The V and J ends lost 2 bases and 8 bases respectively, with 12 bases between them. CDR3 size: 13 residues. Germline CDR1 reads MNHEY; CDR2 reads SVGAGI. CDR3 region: CASSYRTDRGYTF. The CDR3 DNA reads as TGTGCCAGCAGTTACAGGACAGATAGGGGCTACACCTTC.

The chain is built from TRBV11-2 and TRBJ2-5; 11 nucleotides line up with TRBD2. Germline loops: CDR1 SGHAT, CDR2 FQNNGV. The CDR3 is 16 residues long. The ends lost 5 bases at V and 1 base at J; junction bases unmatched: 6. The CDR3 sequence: CASSATSGSIQETQYF. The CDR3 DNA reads TGTGCCAGCAGCGCCACTAGCGGGAGTATCCAAGAGACCCAGTACTTC.

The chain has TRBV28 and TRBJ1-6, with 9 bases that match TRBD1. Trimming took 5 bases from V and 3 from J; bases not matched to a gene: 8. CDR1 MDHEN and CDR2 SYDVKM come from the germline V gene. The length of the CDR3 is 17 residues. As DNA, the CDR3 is TGTGCCAGCAGTCGCAACAGGGGGCGCCACTATAATTCACCCCTCCACTTT. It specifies CASSRNRGRHYNSPLHF.

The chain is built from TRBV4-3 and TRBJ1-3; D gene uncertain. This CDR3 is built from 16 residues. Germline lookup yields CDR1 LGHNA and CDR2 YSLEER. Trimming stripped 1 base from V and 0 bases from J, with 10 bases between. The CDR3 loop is CASSQGALGSGNTIYF. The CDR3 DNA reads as TGCGCCAGCAGCCAAGGGGCCCTGGGCTCTGGAAACACCATATATTTT.

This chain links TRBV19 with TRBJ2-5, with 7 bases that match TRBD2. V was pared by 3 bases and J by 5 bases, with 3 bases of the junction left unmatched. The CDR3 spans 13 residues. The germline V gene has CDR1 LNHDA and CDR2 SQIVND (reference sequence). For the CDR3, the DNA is TGTGCCAGTAGTATTCAGGGAGGGGAGACCCAGTACTTC. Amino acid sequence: CASSIQGGETQYF.

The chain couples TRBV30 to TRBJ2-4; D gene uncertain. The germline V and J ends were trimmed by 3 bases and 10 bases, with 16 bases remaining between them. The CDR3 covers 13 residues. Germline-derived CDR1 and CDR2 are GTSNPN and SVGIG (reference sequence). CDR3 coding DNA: TGTGCCTGGAGAGTAGGTGGAGCTAATATTCAGTACTTC. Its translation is CAWRVGGANIQYF.

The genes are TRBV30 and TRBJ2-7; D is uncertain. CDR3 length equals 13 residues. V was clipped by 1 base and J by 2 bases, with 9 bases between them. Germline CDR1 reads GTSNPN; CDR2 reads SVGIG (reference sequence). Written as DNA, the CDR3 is TGTGCCTGGAGTGGAGGCAGTACCTACGAGCAGTACTTC. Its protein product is CAWSGGSTYEQYF. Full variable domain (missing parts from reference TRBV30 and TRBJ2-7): SQTIHQWPATLVQPVGSPLSLECTVEGTSNPNLYWYRQAAGRGLQLLFYSVGIGQISSEVPQNLSASRPQDRQFILSSKKLLLSDSGFYLCAWSGGSTYEQYFGPGTRLTVT.

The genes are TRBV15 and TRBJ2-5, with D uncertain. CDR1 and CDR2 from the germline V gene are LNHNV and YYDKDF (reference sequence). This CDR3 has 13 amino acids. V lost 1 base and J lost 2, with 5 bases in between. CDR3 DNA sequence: TGTGCCACCAGCAGAGCCTTGCAAGAGACCCAGTACTTC. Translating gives CATSRALQETQYF.

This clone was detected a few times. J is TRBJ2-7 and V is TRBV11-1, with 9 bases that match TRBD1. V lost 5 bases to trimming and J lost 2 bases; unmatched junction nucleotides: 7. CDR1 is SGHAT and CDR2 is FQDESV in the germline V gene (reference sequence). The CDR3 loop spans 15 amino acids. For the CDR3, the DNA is TGTGCCAGCAGCCGAATGGGACAGGGACCCTACGAGCAGTACTTC. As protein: CASSRMGQGPYEQYF.

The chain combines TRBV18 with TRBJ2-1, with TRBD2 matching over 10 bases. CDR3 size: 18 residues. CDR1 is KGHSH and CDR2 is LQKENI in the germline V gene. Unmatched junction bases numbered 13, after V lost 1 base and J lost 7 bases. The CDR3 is CASSPRLLAGAQGNEQFF. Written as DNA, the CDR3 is TGTGCCAGCTCACCACGTTTGCTAGCGGGAGCGCAAGGGAATGAGCAGTTCTTC.

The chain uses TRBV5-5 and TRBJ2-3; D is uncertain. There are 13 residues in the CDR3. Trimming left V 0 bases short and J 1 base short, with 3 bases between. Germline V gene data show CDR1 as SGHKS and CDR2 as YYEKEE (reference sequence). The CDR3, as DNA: TGTGCCAGCAGCTTGGCTCGCACAGATACGCAGTATTTT. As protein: CASSLARTDTQYF.

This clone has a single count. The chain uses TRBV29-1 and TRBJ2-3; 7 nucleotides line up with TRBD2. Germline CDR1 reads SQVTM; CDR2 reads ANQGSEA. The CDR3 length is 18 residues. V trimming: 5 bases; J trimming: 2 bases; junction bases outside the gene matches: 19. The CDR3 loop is CSVFTVGKLAAHTDTQYF. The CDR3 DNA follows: TGCAGCGTTTTCACCGTTGGGAAGCTAGCGGCTCACACAGATACGCAGTATTTT.

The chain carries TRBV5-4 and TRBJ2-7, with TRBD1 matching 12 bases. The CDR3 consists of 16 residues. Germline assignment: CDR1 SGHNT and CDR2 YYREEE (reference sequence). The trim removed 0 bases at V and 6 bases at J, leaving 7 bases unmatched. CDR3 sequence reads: CASSLGGTGGFGEQYF. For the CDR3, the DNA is TGTGCCAGCAGCTTGGGGGGGACAGGGGGCTTCGGCGAGCAGTACTTC.